This T cell receptor beta chain comes out of a study of cytomegalovirus exposure and HLA in healthy donors. In the PCR, 60 Vbeta and 13 Jbeta primers were used. Repertoires were generated with immunoSEQ multiplex PCR, while TCRdb's copy carries only in-frame clones and drops some. This sample yields 140,000 or so clones, of which about 74% are seen a single time; 4.3% belongs to the top ten. The CDR3 runs to 14 residues. V gave up 0 bases and J gave up 8 bases, with 8 bases separating them. The V gene's germline CDR1 is MNHEY and CDR2 SVGAGI. The sequenced sample was PBMCs. The receptor's source is a man aged 18 to 29 in good health and CMV-seropositive. This rearrangement joins TRBV6-5 to TRBJ1-6, with TRBD1 as a possible D gene (5 bases). This chain's CDR3 is CASSYSGVDSPLHF. CDR3 sequence (DNA): TGTGCCAGCAGTTACTCAGGGGTTGATTCACCCCTCCACTTT.